This T cell receptor (beta chain) was profiled in a study of identical twins (dated by TCRdb to 2015 to 2016). Background for the entire study: To test whether fetal clonotypes persist, this study deep-sequenced TCR alpha and beta repertoires from monozygotic twins, from unrelated adults of various ages, and from cord blood. To rule out contamination, replicate twin experiments were performed at different times with different library preparation protocols.

The sample holds many counts of this clonotype. Its antigen is unknown. Within one base of it there is no much larger clone, and no base qualities were kept. Only healthy Caucasian donors were included. Three pairs of female monozygotic twins, all aged about 18 to 30 years, made up the twin cohort. Miltenyi CD45RO+ enrichment and human naive T-cell isolation kits were used to isolate memory (CD45RO+) and naive T cells from PBMC. Here is what the overall study found, with its caveats: Excess twin sharing in beta out-of-frame sequences was weaker because fewer shared sequences lowered the signal-to-noise ratio. In monozygotic twins, out-of-frame TCR alpha sharing was systematically underestimated by recombination models, although the models agreed with sharing between unrelated individuals. Fewer insertions were carried by abundant cord blood beta clonotypes, a similar but weaker trend appeared in young adult naive repertoires, and no such trend appeared in memory repertoires. Invariant T cells such as MAIT and iNKT could partly confound zero-insertion analyses, although diverse VJ usage argued against such confounding for most clonotypes. Compared with coincidental sharing between unrelated individuals, out-of-frame TCR alpha sequences shared between twins showed an excess of sequences with low generation probability. Conclusions relied on cross-sectional statistical analysis, since the same donors could not be followed over many years.

Trimming costs V 4 bases and J 7 bases, and their ends lie 9 bases apart. Counted from cysteine to phenylalanine, this CDR3 has 12 amino acids. The entry retains the CDR3 DNA only, 36 bases that are in frame from base 1. The germline V gene specifies SGHDN as CDR1 and FVKESK as CDR2. Libraries were built with 5' RACE. Sequencing was performed on an Illumina HiSeq 2000. Template switching introduced a universal primer binding site; the final cDNA contained a unique molecular identifier, enabling accurate counting of TCR cDNA molecules. Specific primers in the conserved constant-segment region were used to synthesize first-strand cDNA for TCR alpha and beta chains. Each cDNA library was double barcoded, with a SMART-Mk sample barcode plus Illumina barcodes, to control for contamination. TruSeq adapter sequences, together with Illumina sample barcodes, were added in two successive PCR steps. The Illumina HiSeq platform was used with custom primers to sequence TCR alpha and beta cDNA libraries. In the paper's pipeline: Raw reads were processed with MiGEC to extract unique molecular identifiers, and MiXCR was used to determine CDR3 positions. For each individual, recombination models were inferred using an EM algorithm with the repgenHMM and IGoR tools. Shared clonotypes were analyzed with the tcR package in R, and sharing was normalized by the product of cloneset sizes. To study raw recombination without the effects of thymic and clonal selection, out-of-frame nonproductive sequences were analyzed. TCRdb ran its own pipeline on the public reads, namely fastp trimming at Q25 and MiXCR clone calling, and kept in-frame beta chains. One record per CDR3 amino acid sequence lists the most common genes and DNA. The V and J calls follow TCRdb's processing rather than the paper's. The sample table records 200,000 to 250,000 distinct CDR3 sequences; about 7.5% of these occur just once. Together, the top ten hold approximately 2% of the sample.

This sample also belongs to another study, concerning yellow fever vaccine responses in identical twins. As that second paper reports: The T cell response to vaccination in identical twins was reported by the authors to appear partly convergent and partly personalized. In the study, vaccine-responding T cell clones were precisely tracked in identical twins.

This clonotype was sampled from a woman younger than 30 in good health. The sample consisted of memory (CD45RO+) T cells sorted from blood. Reading the label with the study, this specimen's cell subset or site is: CD45RO+ enriched T cells. The receptor chain draws on TRBV14 and TRBJ2-3, with the D gene call left open. The encoded CDR3 is CASSPGRYTQYF. The base sequence is TGTGCCAGCAGCCCCGGCAGATATACGCAGTATTTT.